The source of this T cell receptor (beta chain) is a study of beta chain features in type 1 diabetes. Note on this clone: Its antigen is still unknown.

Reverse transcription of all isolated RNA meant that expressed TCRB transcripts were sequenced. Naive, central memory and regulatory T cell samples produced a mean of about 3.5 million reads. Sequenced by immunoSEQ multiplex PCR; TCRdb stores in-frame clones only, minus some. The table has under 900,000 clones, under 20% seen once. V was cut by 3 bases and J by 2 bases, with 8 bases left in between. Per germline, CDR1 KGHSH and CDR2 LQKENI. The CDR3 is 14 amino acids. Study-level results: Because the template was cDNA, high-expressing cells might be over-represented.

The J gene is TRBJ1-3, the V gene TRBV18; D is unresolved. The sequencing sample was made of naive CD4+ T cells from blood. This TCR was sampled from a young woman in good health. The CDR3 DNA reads TGTGCCAGCTCACCCGCGGGTCCTGGAAACACCATATATTTT. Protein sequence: CASSPAGPGNTIYF.